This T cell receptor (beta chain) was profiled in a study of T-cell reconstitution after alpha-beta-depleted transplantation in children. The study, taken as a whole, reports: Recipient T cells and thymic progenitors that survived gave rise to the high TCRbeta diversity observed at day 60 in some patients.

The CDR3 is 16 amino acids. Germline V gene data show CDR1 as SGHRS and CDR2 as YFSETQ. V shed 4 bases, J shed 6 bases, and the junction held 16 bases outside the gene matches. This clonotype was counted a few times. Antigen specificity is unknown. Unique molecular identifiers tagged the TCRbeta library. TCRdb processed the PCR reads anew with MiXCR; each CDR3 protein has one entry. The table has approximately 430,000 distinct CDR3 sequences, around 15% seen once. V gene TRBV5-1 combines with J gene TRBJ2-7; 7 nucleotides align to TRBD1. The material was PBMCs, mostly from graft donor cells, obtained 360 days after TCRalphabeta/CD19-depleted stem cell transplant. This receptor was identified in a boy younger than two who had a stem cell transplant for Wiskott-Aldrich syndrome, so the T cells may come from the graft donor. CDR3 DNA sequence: TGCGCCAGCAGCGTGGCGTATTCTGGGACAGAGGGCGAGCAGTACTTC. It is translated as CASSVAYSGTEGEQYF.